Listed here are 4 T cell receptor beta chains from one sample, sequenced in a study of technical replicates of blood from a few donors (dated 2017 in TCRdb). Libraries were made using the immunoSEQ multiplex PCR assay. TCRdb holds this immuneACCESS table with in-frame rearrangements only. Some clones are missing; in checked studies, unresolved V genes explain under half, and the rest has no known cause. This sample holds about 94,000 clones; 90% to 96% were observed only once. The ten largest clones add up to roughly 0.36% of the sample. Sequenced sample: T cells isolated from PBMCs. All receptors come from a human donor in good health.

Here the CDR3 reads CAWSGGTPDNEQFF. In DNA, the CDR3 is TGTGCCTGGAGTGGGGGGACTCCCGACAATGAGCAGTTCTTC. The V and J genes are TRBV30 and TRBJ2-1; TRBD2 is a possible D gene (6 bases). Germline values: CDR1 GTSNPN, CDR2 SVGIG (reference sequence). The ends were cut back, 1 base at V and 5 bases at J, with 12 bases in the middle. The CDR3 is 14 amino acids.

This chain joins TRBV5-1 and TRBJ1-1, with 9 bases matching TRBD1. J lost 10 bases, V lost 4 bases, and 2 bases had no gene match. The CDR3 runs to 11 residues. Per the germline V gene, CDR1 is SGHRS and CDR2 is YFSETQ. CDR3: CASSEDRGAFF. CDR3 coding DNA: TGCGCCAGCAGCGAGGACAGGGGAGCTTTCTTT.

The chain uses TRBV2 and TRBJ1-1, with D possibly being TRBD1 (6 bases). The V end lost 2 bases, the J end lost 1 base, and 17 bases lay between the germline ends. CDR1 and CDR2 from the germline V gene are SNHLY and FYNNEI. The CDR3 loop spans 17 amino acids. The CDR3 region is CASSERSLQGRNTEAFF. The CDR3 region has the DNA TGTGCCAGCAGTGAAAGGTCCTTACAGGGAAGGAACACTGAAGCTTTCTTT.

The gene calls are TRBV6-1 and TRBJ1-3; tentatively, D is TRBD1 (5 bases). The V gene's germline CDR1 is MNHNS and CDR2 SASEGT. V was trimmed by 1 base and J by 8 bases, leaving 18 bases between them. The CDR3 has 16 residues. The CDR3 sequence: CASSEGSLTVGYTIYF. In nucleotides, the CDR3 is TGTGCCAGCAGTGAAGGGTCACTGACAGTCGGATACACCATATATTTT.